Shown below are 10 T cell receptor beta chains from a single sample sequenced in a study of shared clonotypes between healthy human individuals. Using immunoSEQ multiplex PCR, the repertoire was profiled, and TCRdb retains in-frame clones only, with some absent. This table has around 600,000 clones, about 96% appearing once. The sequenced sample was naive CD4+ T cells sorted from blood. This sample's subset: CD45RA+ positively selected. The receptor set was obtained from a woman aged 25-40 years in good health.

The gene calls are TRBV28 and TRBJ1-3; D is undetermined. Trimming removed 2 bases at V and 8 bases at J, with 4 bases between. The CDR3 has 11 residues. Germline V gene lookup returns CDR1 MDHEN and CDR2 SYDVKM. CDR3 sequence: CASSLGDTIYF. For the CDR3, the DNA is TGTGCCAGCAGTTTAGGGGACACCATATATTTT.

This clone appeared a single time. V is TRBV6-5 and J is TRBJ1-4; 7 bases match TRBD1. Germline V gene lookup returns CDR1 MNHEY and CDR2 SVGAGI. CDR3 size: 15 residues. With 2 bases clipped from V and 4 bases from J, the junction kept 4 bases outside the gene matches. CDR3 in DNA: TGTGCCAGCAGTTACGGGACAGCGGTTAATGAAAAACTGTTTTTT. Amino acid sequence: CASSYGTAVNEKLFF.

J is TRBJ2-1 and V is TRBV11-2, with D possibly being TRBD2 (5 bases). Trimming cost V 11 bases and J 4 bases, with 27 bases left between them. Germline V gene data show CDR1 as SGHAT and CDR2 as FQNNGV. The CDR3 loop spans 17 amino acids. The CDR3 DNA reads as TGTGCCTGCCAAAGCGCGACTACCCGTCTAATATACAATGAGCAGTTCTTC. Residues: CACQSATTRLIYNEQFF.

This chain joins TRBV2 and TRBJ1-5; a possible D gene is TRBD1 (5 bases). V lost 1 base and J 6 bases, leaving 13 bases between the germline ends. The CDR3 runs to 15 residues. Per germline, CDR1 SNHLY and CDR2 FYNNEI. The CDR3 DNA is TGTGCCAGCAGTGAAGACGGGGGATTCAGTCAGCCCCAGCATTTT. It yields the protein CASSEDGGFSQPQHF.

There are a few counts of this clone. CDR3 amino acids: CASSPSSGQRYGYTF. In DNA form, the CDR3 reads TGTGCCAGCAGCCCGAGCTCGGGACAGCGATATGGCTACACCTTC. The chain carries TRBV11-2 and TRBJ1-2; 7 nucleotides align to TRBD1. The V gene end was trimmed by 5 bases and the J gene end by 5 bases; junction bases not matched to a gene: 11. This CDR3 spans 15 amino acids. The germline CDR1 and CDR2 sequences are SGHAT and FQNNGV.

The rearrangement uses TRBV30 and TRBJ2-1; no clear D gene. The CDR3 is 13 residues long. V was pared by 4 bases and J by 3 bases, with 10 bases between. Germline CDR1 GTSNPN, CDR2 SVGIG (reference sequence). The CDR3 sequence is CAWTGASYNEQFF. The CDR3 region has the DNA TGTGCCTGGACGGGCGCAAGCTACAATGAGCAGTTCTTC.

The gene calls are TRBV12-1 and TRBJ2-5. TRBV12-1 is assigned pseudogene status. The CDR3 spans 14 residues. The DNA of the CDR3 is TGTGCCAGCAGCTCCCTCGGGCGGCAAGAGACCCAGTACTTC. Its translation is CASSSLGRQETQYF.

This chain uses TRBV2 with TRBJ2-5; 7 bases line up with TRBD2. The end of the DNA fits TRBJ2-7 better, so the J call may be wrong. The germline V gene encodes CDR1 SNHLY and CDR2 FYNNEI. CDR3 length equals 16 residues. CDR3 sequence reads: CASSEFREALFYEQYF. In nucleotides, the CDR3 is TGTGCCAGCAGTGAATTCCGGGAGGCCCTCTTCTACGAGCAGTACTTC.

The chain links TRBV28 to TRBJ1-1, with D possibly being TRBD1 (6 bases). CDR3 length equals 14 residues. CDR1 MDHEN and CDR2 SYDVKM come from the germline V gene. V was shortened by 5 bases and J by 6 bases, with 16 bases between the two germline ends. CDR3 in DNA: TGTGCCAGCAGTATAGTACAGGGTCTAGCTGAAGCTTTCTTT. Amino acids: CASSIVQGLAEAFF.

The genes are TRBV4-1 and TRBJ1-6; unclear D gene. Germline-derived CDR1 and CDR2 are MGHRA and YSYEKL. Trimming stripped 4 bases from V and 9 bases from J, with 13 bases between. This CDR3 region has 14 residues. The CDR3 loop reads CASSPPAGGSPLHF. DNA of the CDR3: TGCGCCAGCAGCCCCCCGGCGGGAGGTTCACCCCTCCACTTT.